This entry concerns a single T cell receptor (beta chain). It has no known antigen specificity. No base-level quality is on record; no much larger clone is a single base apart. This record belongs to a study of human T cells and chemical hapten exposure (dated by TCRdb to the early 2020s). Background for the entire study: For sensitization, 2% DPC in acetone was applied to a 2 cm by 2 cm area of upper inner arm skin. Patch testing on the upper back used Finn chambers containing 0.01% DPC, with scoring done after 6 days according to International Contact Dermatitis Research Group standards. The study tracked peripheral blood TCR repertoire changes in vivo during primary and secondary sensitization to the hapten diphenylcyclopropenone (DPC) in alopecia patients. The libraries were sequenced as a pool, and the TCR yield per sample differed mostly because of small variations in library volumes within the pool. Alopecia areata with under or over 50% scalp involvement, alopecia totalis and alopecia universalis were represented in the patient cohort, which was mostly female. Blood was sampled from patients pre-sensitization (week 0) and at 2, 6 and about 24 weeks after DPC sensitization. Throughout the study period of 20 to 30 weeks, patients also received therapeutic DPC doses to the scalp every week. About 27 alopecia patients gave blood for TCR sequencing at one to four time points (pre-sensitization, 2, 6 and 24 weeks). General conclusions and limits of the study: Because every patient had alopecia, a presumed autoimmune disease, the patients' immune response might differ from that of healthy individuals. The number of TCRs above 1 in 1000 frequency did not change with DPC sensitization; there was no evidence of global repertoire structure alterations. After repeated subsampling, changes were observed in the strength of the expansion versus patch-test correlation and in the threshold at which the correlation became significant. Patch test score correlated positively with the number of PT1 expanded TCRs, reaching significance at thresholds 8, 16 and 32 but not at 4. Significantly more large CDR3 similarity clusters were formed by expanded TCRs than by pre-sensitization or healthy control sets, consistent with antigen-driven responses.

The library was obtained by RACE. The data were produced on a NextSeq 500. Library preparation attached unique molecular identifiers to individual cDNA molecules for quantitative, reproducible TCR counting. Both TCR alpha and TCR beta chains were sequenced from each blood RNA sample. On the study's bioinformatics: The median number of TCRs per sample was roughly 98,000, ranging from 23,224 to 690,600. V, J and CDR3 annotation of the TCR reads was carried out using the Decombinator software suite. For PS versus PT1 abundance plots, all samples were subsampled to the same number of TCRs (28,000). TCRs were defined as expanded if absent before sensitization and observed at least eight times at the 2-week time point. The public reads were quality trimmed at Q25 with fastp and then assembled into clones with MiXCR by TCRdb, keeping productive beta chains. All rows with the same CDR3 protein become a single entry with the most common DNA and genes. TCRdb, not the authors, supplied the V and J calls. The sample table shows roughly 180,000 distinct CDR3 sequences, and about 15% are seen once. Of the sample, 1.5% to 2% falls within the top ten clones.

The time point label of this sample denotes: patch test 1, 2 weeks after DPC sensitization. The treatment or condition label for this specimen denotes: therapeutic diphenylcyclopropenone sensitization with weekly scalp DPC. Blood at each patch-test visit was drawn before the patch test was applied. Patients were considered eligible if aged 18 to 70, diagnosed with alopecia and deemed suitable for DPC therapy, and patients were excluded if pregnant. Total RNA was extracted from unfractionated whole blood that had been collected in Tempus Blood RNA tubes. This sequence was found in a young woman with alopecia areata. Some clones in this sample may be carry-over from other donors' samples. The specimen comprised whole blood, sampled in connection with sensitization to the hapten diphenylcyclopropenone (DPC).

The bases are TGTGCCAGCAGCTCACCGGGAAAGCAGGGAATTTACACTGAAGCTTTCTTT. Its translation reads: CASSSPGKQGIYTEAFF. The V and J segments used are TRBV6-5 and TRBJ1-1; TRBD1 is a weak D gene call, 5 bases matching. Based on the germline V gene, the CDR1 and CDR2 sequences are MNHEY and SVGAGI. The CDR3 goes from the cysteine to the phenylalanine over 17 residues. The CDR3 DNA has 51 bases and is translated from base 1. V gives up 6 bases and J gives up 3 bases, and the segment between their germline ends measures 23 bases.